One and the same sample provided the 30 T cell receptor beta chains below, sequenced in a study of shared clonotypes between healthy human individuals. TCRdb's copy holds only in-frame clones and misses some; the assay was immunoSEQ multiplex PCR. The data contain under 1,100,000 clones, about 77% of them singletons. Sequencing was done on a sample of memory CD4+ T cells sorted from blood. Documented subset: CD45RA-negative fraction. The receptors were sampled from a young man in good health.

This clone was seen ten or more times. This rearrangement joins TRBV7-9 to TRBJ1-4; D not certain. The CDR3 spans 15 residues. In germline, CDR1 is SEHNR, CDR2 FQNEAQ (reference sequence). Trimming pared 6 bases from V and 4 bases from J, leaving 15 bases between. The CDR3 nucleotides read TGTGCCAGCAGGGACGACAAGAAAGTTAATGAAAAACTGTTTTTT. Encoded protein: CASRDDKKVNEKLFF. Based on the CDR3 plus reference TRBV7-9 and TRBJ1-4, the full variable domain is DTGVSQNPRHKITKRGQNVTFRCDPISEHNRLYWYRQTLGQGPEFLTYFQNEAQLEKSRLLSDRFSAERPKGSFSTLEIQRTEQGDSAMYLCASRDDKKVNEKLFFGSGTQLSVL.

J is TRBJ2-5 and V is TRBV6-5; TRBD2 agrees at 7 bases. V lost 4 bases to trimming and J lost 1 base; unmatched junction nucleotides: 9. This CDR3 region has 16 residues. Germline V gene sequence: CDR1 MNHEY, CDR2 SVGAGI. The CDR3 DNA reads TGTGCCAGCAGTTCTTCAAGGGGAGGGGCCCAAGAGACCCAGTACTTC. It translates to CASSSSRGGAQETQYF.

CDR3 loop: CASRVRGTTNEKLFF. The CDR3 bases are TGCGCCAGCAGGGTGCGGGGAACAACTAATGAAAAACTGTTTTTT. J is TRBJ1-4 and V is TRBV5-1; D unresolved. CDR1 SGHRS and CDR2 YFSETQ come from the germline V gene. CDR3 length equals 15 residues. V lost 5 bases and J lost 0, with 11 bases in between. The complete variable domain, with remaining parts taken from reference TRBV5-1 and TRBJ1-4, reads KAGVTQTPRYLIKTRGQQVTLSCSPISGHRSVSWYQQTPGQGLQFLFEYFSETQRNKGNFPGRFSGRQFSNSRSEMNVSTLELGDSALYLCASRVRGTTNEKLFFGSGTQLSVL.

The genes are TRBV2 and TRBJ2-4; D possibly uses TRBD1 or TRBD2 (5 bases each). This CDR3 has 13 residues. V dropped 7 bases and J dropped 6 bases, with 13 bases sitting between them. Germline V lookup: CDR1 SNHLY, CDR2 FYNNEI. CDR3 bases: TGTGCCAGCAAAGCAGGGAGTGGAAACATTCAGTACTTC. This encodes CASKAGSGNIQYF.

This clone was detected only once. In DNA, the CDR3 is TGTGCCTGGAGGCTACACGGGGGGGCCAAATTTGAGCAGTTCTTC. Protein product: CAWRLHGGAKFEQFF. This chain joins TRBV30 and TRBJ2-1; 8 nucleotides agree with TRBD2. Germline V gene sequence: CDR1 GTSNPN, CDR2 SVGIG (reference sequence). V was pared by 3 bases and J by 9 bases, with 13 bases of the junction left unmatched. The CDR3 totals 15 residues.

The chain employs TRBV11-3 and TRBJ2-5, with TRBD1 as a possible D gene (6 bases). Germline CDR1 reads SGHNT; CDR2 reads YENEEA. This CDR3 region has 15 residues. V dropped 3 bases and J dropped 2 bases, with 13 bases sitting between them. Written as DNA, the CDR3 is TGTGCCAGCAGCTTCACAGGGAACAAACAAGAGACCCAGTACTTC. It encodes CASSFTGNKQETQYF.

The chain links TRBV28 to TRBJ1-5; D remains ambiguous. Trimming left V 4 bases short and J 3 bases short, with 16 bases between. CDR1 and CDR2 from the germline V gene are MDHEN and SYDVKM. The CDR3 consists of 16 residues. The CDR3 loop reads CASSSPGSRNNQPQHF. CDR3 bases: TGTGCCAGCAGTTCCCCCGGTTCACGGAACAATCAGCCCCAGCATTTT.

V and J are TRBV18 and TRBJ2-3; possible D gene TRBD2, 5 bases. Germline CDR1 and CDR2: KGHSH and LQKENI. The CDR3 is made up of 13 amino acids. V shed 3 bases and J shed 8 bases, with 12 bases lying between them. CDR3 protein: CASSPDFRGTQYF. The CDR3 coding sequence is TGTGCCAGCTCACCCGACTTCCGGGGTACGCAGTATTTT.

The gene calls are TRBV5-1 and TRBJ2-1; weak D call: TRBD2 (7 bases). Germline CDR1 and CDR2: SGHRS and YFSETQ. The CDR3 is made up of 16 amino acids. V shed 7 bases and J shed 8 bases, with 25 bases lying between them. CDR3 coding DNA: TGCGCCAGCTCCCCTCTCCGTAGGGGGGGTGAGGATGAGCAGTTCTTC. This codes for CASSPLRRGGEDEQFF.

Turning to this clone: One end of the junction does not line up with germline, which may come from a read error. In DNA, the CDR3 is TGTGCCAACAGCCCTTTACAAGGTCGGGGACCGCAAGAGACCCAGTACTTC. Translating it yields CANSPLQGRGPQETQYF. The V call is TRBV11-2, the J call TRBJ2-5, with D perhaps given as TRBD1 or TRBD2 (5 bases each). This CDR3 region has 17 residues. Germline-derived CDR1 and CDR2 are SGHAT and FQNNGV. The full variable domain, rest sourced from reference TRBV11-2 and TRBJ2-5, is EAGVAQSPRYKIIEKRQSVAFWCNPISGHATLYWYQQILGQGPKLLIQFQNNGVVDDSQLPKDRFSAERLKGVDSTLKIQPAKLEDSAVYLCANSPLQGRGPQETQYFGPGTRLLVL.

This chain uses TRBV9 with TRBJ1-6; maybe TRBD1 (5 bases). The V and J ends lost 3 bases and 10 bases respectively, with 14 bases between them. From germline, CDR1 is SGDLS and CDR2 YYNGEE. The CDR3 extends over 14 amino acids. The CDR3 sequence: CASSESGGVSPLHF. CDR3 nucleotide sequence: TGTGCCAGCAGCGAGAGTGGAGGGGTCTCACCCCTCCACTTT.

The rearrangement joins TRBV7-2 to TRBJ1-2; D is undetermined. The CDR3 runs 14 residues. Germline CDR1 and CDR2: SGHTA and FQGNSA. V was clipped by 6 bases and J by 5 bases, with 16 bases between them. Here the CDR3 DNA reads TGTGCCAGCAGTTACAAGGGCCCGGGGTATGGCTACACCTTC. Amino acids: CASSYKGPGYGYTF.

This chain links TRBV30 with TRBJ1-2; maybe TRBD1 (5 bases). Deletions cut 3 bases from V and 6 bases from J, with 14 bases between. Per germline, CDR1 GTSNPN and CDR2 SVGIG (reference sequence). This CDR3 has 13 residues. The CDR3 nucleotides are TGTGCCTGGAGACTAGGGGTTTTTGATGGCTACACCTTC. Translating gives CAWRLGVFDGYTF.

V usage is TRBV29-1 and J usage is TRBJ2-3, with unresolved D. Germline V gene lookup returns CDR1 SQVTM and CDR2 ANQGSEA. CDR3 length: 13 amino acids. V lost 6 bases and J lost 1, with 11 bases in between. DNA of the CDR3: TGCAGCGTCCCGTCTGGGGGCACAGATACGCAGTATTTT. Translating it yields CSVPSGGTDTQYF.

The chain combines TRBV19 with TRBJ2-3; unclear D gene. Germline V gene sequence: CDR1 LNHDA, CDR2 SQIVND (reference sequence). This CDR3 is 8 amino acids long. Deletions cut 11 bases from V and 5 bases from J, with 2 bases between. CDR3 bases: TGTGCCGGAGATACGCAGTATTTT. Its translation: CAGDTQYF.

The chain combines TRBV7-9 with TRBJ1-1; 7 positions agree with TRBD1. CDR1 is SEHNR and CDR2 is FQNEAQ in the germline V gene (reference sequence). V shed 6 bases and J 2 bases; nucleotides not matched to a gene: 9. The CDR3 totals 15 residues. CDR3 sequence: CASRDKDRLNTEAFF. CDR3 sequence (DNA): TGTGCCAGCAGAGATAAGGACAGGCTCAACACTGAAGCTTTCTTT. Full variable domain (outside the CDR3, taken from reference TRBV7-9 and TRBJ1-1): DTGVSQNPRHKITKRGQNVTFRCDPISEHNRLYWYRQTLGQGPEFLTYFQNEAQLEKSRLLSDRFSAERPKGSFSTLEIQRTEQGDSAMYLCASRDKDRLNTEAFFGQGTRLTVV.

The rearrangement uses TRBV2 and TRBJ1-3, with TRBD1 identical over 7 bases. V lost 6 bases to trimming and J lost 2 bases; unmatched junction nucleotides: 7. There are 15 residues in the CDR3. Germline-derived CDR1 and CDR2 are SNHLY and FYNNEI. CDR3 region: CASRDSRGPGNTIYF. The CDR3 coding sequence is TGTGCCAGCAGGGACTCGAGGGGGCCTGGAAACACCATATATTTT.

The table lists this clone with a count of one. The rearrangement joins TRBV5-1 to TRBJ2-5, with D possibly TRBD1 on 5 matching bases. The CDR3 spans 13 residues. Germline V gene sequence: CDR1 SGHRS, CDR2 YFSETQ. Trimming removed 5 bases from V and 5 bases from J, with 13 bases in between. The CDR3 DNA follows: TGCGCCAGCAGGACAGACATCCTGGAGACCCAGTACTTC. Encoded protein: CASRTDILETQYF.

Remarks on this clone: The same CDR3 also results from other DNA sequences found in this sample. The DNA of the CDR3 is TGCGCCAGCAGCTTGACAGGCCCGAATTCACCCCTCCACTTT. It encodes CASSLTGPNSPLHF. V usage is TRBV5-1 and J usage is TRBJ1-6, with a tentative D call TRBD1 (5 bases). The CDR3 runs to 14 residues. V shed 1 base and J shed 7 bases, with 9 bases lying between them. Germline CDR1 reads SGHRS; CDR2 reads YFSETQ.

Turning to this clone: The sample contains more than one DNA sequence encoding this CDR3. The V and J genes are TRBV9 and TRBJ2-5; possibly TRBD1 for D (6 bases). This CDR3 comprises 15 residues. Germline V gene data show CDR1 as SGDLS and CDR2 as YYNGEE. Trimming took off 0 bases at V and 5 bases at J, with 14 bases between the two ends. CDR3 residues: CASSVGLGGGETQYF. CDR3 in DNA: TGTGCCAGCAGCGTAGGGCTTGGGGGCGGGGAGACCCAGTACTTC.

This chain joins TRBV7-2 and TRBJ2-2, with 13 positions matching TRBD2. The CDR3 is 17 residues long. Germline trimming cut 5 bases from V and 4 bases from J; bases unmatched to any gene: 7. Germline assignment: CDR1 SGHTA and CDR2 FQGNSA. Here the CDR3 DNA reads TGTGCCAGCAGCCCGCCGGGACTAGCGGGGAGCACCGGGGAGCTGTTTTTT. This gives the protein CASSPPGLAGSTGELFF.

The J gene is TRBJ2-6, the V gene TRBV6-4; 7 bases line up with TRBD2. The length of the CDR3 is 15 residues. V gave up 5 bases and J gave up 2 bases; unmatched junction bases: 3. Per the germline V gene, CDR1 is MRHNA and CDR2 is SNTAGT. The CDR3 loop is CASSPGGTGANVLTF. The CDR3, as DNA: TGTGCCAGCAGTCCGGGGGGAACTGGGGCCAACGTCCTGACTTTC.

The J gene is TRBJ2-1, the V gene TRBV11-3, with a tentative D call TRBD2 (6 bases). Trimming removed 5 bases from V and 5 bases from J, with 16 bases in between. The CDR3 totals 15 residues. Germline loops: CDR1 SGHNT, CDR2 YENEEA. This chain's CDR3 is CASSPGASAHNEQFF. The CDR3 DNA reads TGTGCCAGCAGCCCCGGGGCTAGCGCTCACAATGAGCAGTTCTTC.

This chain links TRBV11-2 with TRBJ1-5, with D possibly TRBD1 on 5 matching bases. Between the trimmed V and J ends, which lost 5 bases and 3 bases, there was a span of 8 bases. Germline CDR1 reads SGHAT; CDR2 reads FQNNGV. The CDR3 spans 13 residues. The CDR3 DNA reads as TGTGCCAGCAGCCCAGGGACCAATCAGCCCCAGCATTTT. Protein product: CASSPGTNQPQHF.

As for this clone: A junction boundary mismatches the germline segment, possibly from a read error. The gene calls are TRBV7-7 and TRBJ1-1; D is undetermined. Germline CDR1 and CDR2: SSHAT and FNYEAQ (reference sequence). The CDR3 consists of 13 residues. The DNA for the CDR3 is TGTGCTAGCAGCTTAGACAAGAACACTGAAGCTTTCTTT. The encoded protein is CASSLDKNTEAFF.

J is TRBJ1-5 and V is TRBV2; 7 positions agree with TRBD1. The V segment lost 2 bases and the J segment 6 bases; nucleotides outside the gene matches: 4. Germline V lookup: CDR1 SNHLY, CDR2 FYNNEI. The CDR3 length is 14 residues. The CDR3 nucleotides are TGTGCCAGCAGTGAACAGAGGGGGCCTCAGCCCCAGCATTTT. This gives the protein CASSEQRGPQPQHF.

J is TRBJ1-1 and V is TRBV5-4; TRBD1 matches 9 bases. This CDR3 is 14 amino acids long. V dropped 4 bases and J dropped 7; count of bases not matched to a gene: 8. Per the germline V gene, CDR1 is SGHNT and CDR2 is YYREEE (reference sequence). CDR3 loop: CASSPWTGDDEAFF. CDR3 DNA: TGTGCCAGCAGCCCTTGGACAGGGGATGATGAAGCTTTCTTT.

The V call is TRBV2, the J call TRBJ1-5; D gene unclear. In germline, CDR1 is SNHLY, CDR2 FYNNEI. Trimming left V 7 bases short and J 6 bases short, with 13 bases between. The CDR3 runs 13 residues. Here the CDR3 DNA reads TGTGCCAGCAATGAGAGGGAGGGTCAGCCCCAGCATTTT. Amino acids: CASNEREGQPQHF.

The rearrangement joins TRBV28 to TRBJ2-7, with 8 bases identical to TRBD1. The length of the CDR3 is 16 residues. Germline V gene data show CDR1 as MDHEN and CDR2 as SYDVKM. After removal of 1 base from V and 2 bases from J, the junction contained 7 bases not matched to a gene. CDR3 in amino acids: CASSLSGGRNPYEQYF. In nucleotides, the CDR3 is TGTGCCAGCAGTTTATCAGGGGGCCGGAACCCCTACGAGCAGTACTTC. Full variable domain (missing parts from reference TRBV28 and TRBJ2-7): DVKVTQSSRYLVKRTGEKVFLECVQDMDHENMFWYRQDPGLGLRLIYFSYDVKMKEKGDIPEGYSVSREKKERFSLILESASTNQTSMYLCASSLSGGRNPYEQYFGPGTRLTVT.

The chain combines TRBV6-1 with TRBJ1-5, with TRBD1 matching over 7 bases. CDR1 is MNHNS and CDR2 is SASEGT in the germline V gene. V trimming: 6 bases; J trimming: 6 bases; junction bases outside the gene matches: 8. The CDR3 length is 14 residues. The CDR3, as DNA: TGTGCCAGCAGGGCTACAGGGGATCGTCAGCCCCAGCATTTT. This encodes CASRATGDRQPQHF.